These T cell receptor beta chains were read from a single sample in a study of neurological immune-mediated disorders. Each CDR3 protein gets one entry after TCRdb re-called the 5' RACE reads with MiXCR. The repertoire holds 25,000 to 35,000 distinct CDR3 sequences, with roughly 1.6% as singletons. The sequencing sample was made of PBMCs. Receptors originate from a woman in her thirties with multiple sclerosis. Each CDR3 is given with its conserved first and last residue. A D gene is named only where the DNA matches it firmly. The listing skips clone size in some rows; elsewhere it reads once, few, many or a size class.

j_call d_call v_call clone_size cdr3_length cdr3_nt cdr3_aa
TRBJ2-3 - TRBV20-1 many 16 TGCAGTGCTAGAACCCATGCGGACAGCGCACAGGGTACGCAGTATTTT CSARTHADSAQGTQYF
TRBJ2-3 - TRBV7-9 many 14 TGTGCCAGCAGCCCCCCTAAGGCCCCAGATACGCAGTATTTT CASSPPKAPDTQYF
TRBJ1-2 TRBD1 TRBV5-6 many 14 TGTGCCAGCAGCAACAGGGGGCTATGGTCTGGCTACACCTTC CASSNRGLWSGYTF
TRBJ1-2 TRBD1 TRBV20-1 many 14 TGCAGTGCCCCGGAAGGGGGCGATGGCTATGGCTACACCTTC CSAPEGGDGYGYTF
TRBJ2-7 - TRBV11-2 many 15 TGTGCCAGCAACCCCGGGGATACCTTCAGTGGCGAGCAGTACTTC CASNPGDTFSGEQYF
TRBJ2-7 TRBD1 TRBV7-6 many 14 TGTGCCAGCAGCTCCGGGACAGGGCCCTACGAGCAGTACTTC CASSSGTGPYEQYF
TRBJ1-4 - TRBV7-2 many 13 TGTGCCAGCAGCTTATCCACGAGGGAAAAACTGTTTTTT CASSLSTREKLFF
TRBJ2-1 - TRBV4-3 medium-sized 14 TGCGCCAGCAGCCCGTCTGCGGTAGCGGCTGAGCAGTTCTTC CASSPSAVAAEQFF
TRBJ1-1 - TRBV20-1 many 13 TGCAGTGCTACCGGGGTAGGGGACACTGAAGCTTTCTTT CSATGVGDTEAFF
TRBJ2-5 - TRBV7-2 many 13 TGTGCCACCTCAGTCCAGCCGCAAGAGACCCAGTACTTC CATSVQPQETQYF
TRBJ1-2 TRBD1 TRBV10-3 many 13 TGTGCCATCAGTGGGGACAGGAACTATGGCTACACCTTC CAISGDRNYGYTF
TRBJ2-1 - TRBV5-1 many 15 TGCGCCAGCAGCTTGCCCCCCGGGACTGCTAATGAGCAGTTCTTC CASSLPPGTANEQFF
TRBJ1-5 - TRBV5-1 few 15 TGCGCCAGCACGAGGCGAACTTGGTCCAATCAGCCCCAGCATTTT CASTRRTWSNQPQHF
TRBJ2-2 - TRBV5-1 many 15 TGCGCCAGCAGTTGGACCGTTTATAACACCGGGGAGCTGTTTTTT CASSWTVYNTGELFF
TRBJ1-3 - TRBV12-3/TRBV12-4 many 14 TGTGCCAGCAGTTCCGGCTCCTCTGGAAACACCATATATTTT CASSSGSSGNTIYF
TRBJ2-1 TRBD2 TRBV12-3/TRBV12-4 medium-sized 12 TGTGCCAGCAGTTTTAGCGGGGGGGCCACGCTCTTC CASSFSGGATLF
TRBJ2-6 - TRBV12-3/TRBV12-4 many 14 TGTGCCAGCGCCGATCGCCCTGGGGCCAACGTCCTGACTTTC CASADRPGANVLTF
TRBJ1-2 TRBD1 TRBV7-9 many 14 TGTGCCAGCAGCCAGCCGGGACAGGACTATGGCTACACCTTC CASSQPGQDYGYTF
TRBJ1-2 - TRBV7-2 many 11 TGTGCCAGCACTCGGGCCCTTGGCTACACCTTC CASTRALGYTF
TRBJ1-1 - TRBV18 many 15 TGTGCCAGCTCACCAAACGGGGTGGTGGCTACCGAAGCTTTCTTT CASSPNGVVATEAFF
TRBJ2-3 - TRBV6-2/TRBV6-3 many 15 TGTGCCAGCAGCAATCGGAGGGCAGGGACAGATACGCAGTATTTT CASSNRRAGTDTQYF
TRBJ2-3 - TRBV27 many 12 TGTGCCAGCAGTTTCAGGGCTGGTACGCAGTATTTT CASSFRAGTQYF
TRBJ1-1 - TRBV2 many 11 TGTGCCAGCAAAGCTTCAGGGGAAGCTTTCTTT CASKASGEAFF
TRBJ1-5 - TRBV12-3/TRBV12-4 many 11 TGTGCCAGCAGCTCGAATCAGCCCCAGCATTTT CASSSNQPQHF
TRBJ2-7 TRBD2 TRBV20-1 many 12 TGCAGTGCTAGAACCGGGAGGGCCGAGCAGTACTTC CSARTGRAEQYF
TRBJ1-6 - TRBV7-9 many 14 TGTGCCAGCAGCTTAGGGGAAGGTAATTCACCCCTCCACTTT CASSLGEGNSPLHF
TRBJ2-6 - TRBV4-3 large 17 TGCGCCAGCAGCCAAGATGGGGGATATTCTGGGGCCAACGTCCTGACTTTC CASSQDGGYSGANVLTF
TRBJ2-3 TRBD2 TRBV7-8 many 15 TGTGCCAGCAGCTTAGAAGGGACTAGTACAGATACGCAGTATTTT CASSLEGTSTDTQYF
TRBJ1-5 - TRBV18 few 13 TGTGCCAGCTCACCAGGCGGGGGTCAGCCCCAGCATTTT CASSPGGGQPQHF
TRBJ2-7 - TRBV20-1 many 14 TGCAGTGCTAGAGATTCGGCTTCCCCGGCTAAGCAGTACTTC CSARDSASPAKQYF
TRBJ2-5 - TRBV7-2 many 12 TGTGCCAGCAGCCGTGGGAGGGAGACCCAGTACTTC CASSRGRETQYF
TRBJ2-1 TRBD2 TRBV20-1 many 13 TGCAGTGCTAGGGGCGGGGGGGCGCATGAGCAGTTCTTC CSARGGGAHEQFF
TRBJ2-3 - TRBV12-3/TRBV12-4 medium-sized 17 TGTGCCAGCAGTTTCGGGTCTTGGCTGAGAAGCACAGATACGCAGTATTTT CASSFGSWLRSTDTQYF
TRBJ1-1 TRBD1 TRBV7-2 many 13 TGTGCCAGCAGCTCCTACAGGGGAGATGAAGCTTTCTTT CASSSYRGDEAFF
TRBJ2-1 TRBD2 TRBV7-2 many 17 TGTGCCAGCAGCTCACGGGGTAGCGGGGGGCGGTACAATGAGCAGTTCTTC CASSSRGSGGRYNEQFF
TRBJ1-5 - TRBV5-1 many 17 TGCGCCAGCAGCCTTGGGGCCCTGGTGGCGGAGGAACAGCCCCAGCATTTT CASSLGALVAEEQPQHF
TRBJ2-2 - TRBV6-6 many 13 TGTGCCAGCAGCCTACAGTTAACCGGGGAGCTGTTTTTT CASSLQLTGELFF
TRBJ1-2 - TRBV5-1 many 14 TGCGCCAGCAGCTTGGCCTGGAGGGACGATGGCTACACCTTC CASSLAWRDDGYTF
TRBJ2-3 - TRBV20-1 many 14 TGCAGTGCTAGAGATTTTTTAGGCACAGATACGCAGTATTTT CSARDFLGTDTQYF
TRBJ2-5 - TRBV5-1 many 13 TGCGCCAGCAGCTTGGAGGGGCTGGGGACCCAGTACTTC CASSLEGLGTQYF
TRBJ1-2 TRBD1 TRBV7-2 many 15 TGTGCCAGCAGCAACCGACAGGGCTCCAACTATGGCTACACCTTC CASSNRQGSNYGYTF
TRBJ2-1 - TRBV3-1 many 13 TGTGCCAGCAGCCAAGGGGTAGAGAATGAGCAGTTCTTC CASSQGVENEQFF
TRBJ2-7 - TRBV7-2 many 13 TGTGCCAGCAGGCAGGTGATAGCGAGCGAGCAGTACTTC CASRQVIASEQYF
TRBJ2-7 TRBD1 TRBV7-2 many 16 TGTGCCAGCAGCTTAGTACGGACAGGGTTAGACTACGAGCAGTACTTC CASSLVRTGLDYEQYF
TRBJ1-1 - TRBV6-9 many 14 TGTGCCAGCAGTTACCCAACAAGGAGGGATAAAGCTTTCTTT CASSYPTRRDKAFF
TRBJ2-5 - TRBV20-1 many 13 TGCAGTGCTTCAGGGTTTCGGGCGGGGACCCAGTACTTC CSASGFRAGTQYF
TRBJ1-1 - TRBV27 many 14 TGTGCCAGCAGTTTGAAAGGGCGGGCCACTGAAGCTTTCTTT CASSLKGRATEAFF
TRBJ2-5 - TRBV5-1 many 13 TGCGCCAGCAGCTCCGGGACCCAAGAGACCCAGTACTTC CASSSGTQETQYF
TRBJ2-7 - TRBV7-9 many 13 TGTGCCAGCAGCTTCGGCACAGGGCTCGAGCAGTACTTC CASSFGTGLEQYF
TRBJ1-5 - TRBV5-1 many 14 TGCGCCAGCAGCCTTTGGGCGGGAGAACAGCCCCAGCATTTT CASSLWAGEQPQHF
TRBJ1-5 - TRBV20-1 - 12 TGCAGTGCTAGGGGCCCCAATCAGCCCCAGCATTTT CSARGPNQPQHF
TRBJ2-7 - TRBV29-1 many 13 TGCAGCGTTCGACAGGCCGCCTCCTACGAGCAGTACTTC CSVRQAASYEQYF
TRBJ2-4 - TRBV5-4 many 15 TGTGCCAGCAGCGCCATGGAAGCGTCCAAAAACATTCAGTACTTC CASSAMEASKNIQYF
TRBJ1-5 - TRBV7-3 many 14 TGTGCCAGCAGCTTAGATGGAGGATCGCAGCCCCAGCATTTT CASSLDGGSQPQHF
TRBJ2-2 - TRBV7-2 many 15 TGTGCCAGCAGCTTAGTCTCCCCGGGGACCGGGGAGCTGTTTTTT CASSLVSPGTGELFF